This T cell receptor (beta chain) was sequenced for a study of cytomegalovirus exposure and HLA in healthy donors. The study, taken as a whole, reports: Differences between HLA loci emerged in a later analysis of TCR association rates, with DRB1 most and HLA-C fewest.

PCR used 60 Vbeta primers and 13 Jbeta primers. TCRdb's table, derived via immunoSEQ multiplex PCR, lists solely in-frame clones and lacks some. The data show about 180,000 clones, approximately 80% seen once. Concerning this clone itself: The antigen is not known.

V lost 1 base to trimming and J lost 4 bases, with 11 bases between them. CDR1 is SGHNT and CDR2 is YYREEE in the germline V gene (reference sequence). CDR3 length: 14 residues. Sequencing was done on a sample of PBMCs. This TCR was sampled from a woman in her fifties or sixties in good health and CMV-seronegative. The J gene is TRBJ2-5, the V gene TRBV5-4; tentatively, D is TRBD2 (6 bases). CDR3 region: CASSLPSVLETQYF. The CDR3 nucleotides read TGTGCCAGCAGCTTGCCTAGCGTTTTAGAGACCCAGTACTTC.